These 2 T cell receptor beta chains share one sample of origin, sequenced in a study of T cells after yellow fever vaccination (dated by TCRdb to between 2018 and 2021). Libraries were constructed by 5' RACE. TCRdb shows the sequencer as Illumina NovaSeq 6000. TCRdb itself trimmed the public reads at Q25 with fastp, ran MiXCR and retained productive beta chains. When rows share a CDR3 protein, they turn into one entry using the most common DNA and genes. For this sample the table gives around 320,000 distinct CDR3 sequences, of which 3.5% to 4.5% were detected only once. Approximately 19% of the sample lies in the top ten. In light of the paper, this sample's treatment or condition label describes: live attenuated yellow fever vaccine strain. The material sequenced was PBMCs, taken 15 days after the yellow fever booster vaccination. These receptors all come from a man younger than 30 who received the YFV17D yellow fever vaccine.

This clonotype was seen ten or more times. As DNA, the CDR3 is TGTGCCAGCAGCTCCACGACCCCGACAGGGGGGACTGAAGCTTTCTTT. Protein sequence: CASSSTTPTGGTEAFF. The chain uses TRBV5-4 and TRBJ1-1; 9 nucleotides match TRBD1. The CDR3 contains 16 residues. The ends lost 3 bases at V and 5 bases at J; junction bases unmatched: 11. CDR1 and CDR2 (germline): SGHNT, YYREEE (reference sequence). The whole variable domain, remainder taken from reference TRBV5-4 and TRBJ1-1, is ETGVTQSPTHLIKTRGQQVTLRCSSQSGHNTVSWYQQALGQGPQFIFQYYREEENGRGNFPPRFSGLQFPNYSSELNVNALELDDSALYLCASSSTTPTGGTEAFFGQGTRLTVV.

J is TRBJ1-1 and V is TRBV12-3 or TRBV12-4; 7 bases are shared with TRBD1. The CDR3 length is 18 residues. Losses at the gene ends were 2 bases for V and 0 bases for J; bases not matched to a gene: 12. The CDR3 coding sequence is TGTGCCAGCAGTTTAACTCTCAGGGGGATACCGATGAACACTGAAGCTTTCTTT. This gives the protein CASSLTLRGIPMNTEAFF.